This T cell receptor beta chain was recorded in a study of blood T cells in healthy people across ages. Germline lookup yields CDR1 MNHNS and CDR2 SASEGT. The CDR3 runs to 13 residues. V was cut by 7 bases and J by 4 bases, with 8 bases left in between. Worth noting for this clonotype: Its matching antigen is unknown.

Extractions gave at least 6 micrograms of total RNA per sample. Study results and limitations: Donor CMV status was unknown, possibly confounding expanded clonotype changes.

Primers used in a second PCR of about 7 to 11 cycles were a sample-barcoded 5' primer and a J-beta primer mix. TCRdb processed the 5' RACE reads anew with MiXCR; each CDR3 protein has one entry. The repertoire has about 1 million distinct CDR3 sequences, under 45% of them found once; the top ten carry 15% to 20%. The clonotype comes from a woman aged 60-70 years in good health. Material: blood. The V and J genes are TRBV6-1 and TRBJ1-6; weak D call: TRBD1 (5 bases). CDR3 in amino acids: CASNQGYNSPLHF. The CDR3 DNA is TGTGCCAGCAACCAGGGATATAATTCACCCCTCCACTTT.